A selection of T cell receptor beta chains follows, all from one sample in a study of blood T cells in healthy people across ages. TCRdb independently ran MiXCR on the 5' RACE reads; one entry per CDR3 protein. The sample yields about 1,600,000 distinct CDR3 sequences, approximately 42% seen once. Sequencing used blood. The receptors here all came from a young woman in good health. Both conserved end residues are part of each CDR3. Each record gives: J gene, D gene, clone size, V gene, CDR3 DNA, CDR3 protein. The D gene is left open where the match is weak. Not all rows give a size; the values are once, few, many and, for expanded clones, a class.

J gene: TRBJ1-2; D gene: TRBD1; clone size: .; V gene: TRBV2; CDR3 DNA: TGTGCCAGCAGTGGGACAGGGGGCGCGAACTATGGCTACACCTTC; CDR3 protein: CASSGTGGANYGYTF
J gene: TRBJ2-5; D gene: TRBD2; clone size: .; V gene: TRBV7-9; CDR3 DNA: TGTGCCAGCAGCTCCAGCGGGGCGGGTAAGGACGCAGAGACCCAGTACTTC; CDR3 protein: CASSSSGAGKDAETQYF
J gene: TRBJ1-2; D gene: .; clone size: .; V gene: TRBV3-1; CDR3 DNA: TGTGCCAGCAGCCCAGGATTTGGGACCGGGACCGGGGGGGACTACACCTTC; CDR3 protein: CASSPGFGTGTGGDYTF
J gene: TRBJ2-3; D gene: .; clone size: .; V gene: TRBV12-3/TRBV12-4; CDR3 DNA: TGTGCCAGCAGCCAAACTCTAGCAGATACGCAGTATTTT; CDR3 protein: CASSQTLADTQYF
J gene: TRBJ2-3; D gene: .; clone size: few; V gene: TRBV6-1; CDR3 DNA: TGTGCCAGCGGGGACCATACGGATACGCAGTATTTT; CDR3 protein: CASGDHTDTQYF
J gene: TRBJ2-1; D gene: TRBD2; clone size: once; V gene: TRBV6-2/TRBV6-3; CDR3 DNA: TGTGCCAGCAGTTACGAGGCTAGCGGTAGCTCCTACAATGGGCAGTTCTTC; CDR3 protein: CASSYEASGSSYNGQFF
J gene: TRBJ1-2; D gene: .; clone size: .; V gene: TRBV7-9; CDR3 DNA: TGCGCCAGCAGCTTAGGCTTTCCAAACTATGGCTACACCTTC; CDR3 protein: CASSLGFPNYGYTF
J gene: TRBJ2-3; D gene: TRBD2; clone size: .; V gene: TRBV11-3; CDR3 DNA: TGTGCCAGCAGCTCAGGGAGGACTAGCGGGACCACAGATACGCAGTATTTT; CDR3 protein: CASSSGRTSGTTDTQYF
J gene: TRBJ2-3; D gene: .; clone size: .; V gene: TRBV6-5; CDR3 DNA: TGTGCCAGCAGGCGACTGGGGTCGCAGTATTTT; CDR3 protein: CASRRLGSQYF
J gene: TRBJ2-7; D gene: TRBD1; clone size: few; V gene: TRBV27; CDR3 DNA: TGTGCCAGCAGGACAGGGGCAATCGAGCAGTACTTC; CDR3 protein: CASRTGAIEQYF
J gene: TRBJ1-2; D gene: .; clone size: .; V gene: TRBV5-5; CDR3 DNA: TGTGCCAGCAGCCCCATGGAGATGGACCCCTTCTACACCTTC; CDR3 protein: CASSPMEMDPFYTF
J gene: TRBJ2-1; D gene: TRBD2; clone size: .; V gene: TRBV5-1; CDR3 DNA: TGCGCCAGCAGCCTTCGGACTAGCGGGGGCGTAAAATGGTACAATGAGCAGTTCTTC; CDR3 protein: CASSLRTSGGVKWYNEQFF
J gene: TRBJ2-1; D gene: TRBD2; clone size: .; V gene: TRBV12-3/TRBV12-4; CDR3 DNA: TGTGCCAGCAGTTCGACTAGCGGGAGTTTGGATGAGCAGTTCTTC; CDR3 protein: CASSSTSGSLDEQFF
J gene: TRBJ2-1; D gene: TRBD2; clone size: .; V gene: TRBV9; CDR3 DNA: TGTGCCAGCAGCCATATAGGTTTACCGGGAGGTGAGCAGTTCTTC; CDR3 protein: CASSHIGLPGGEQFF
J gene: TRBJ2-5; D gene: .; clone size: .; V gene: TRBV6-5; CDR3 DNA: TGTGCCAGCACGACGGTGAGGGGGACCCAGTACTTC; CDR3 protein: CASTTVRGTQYF
J gene: TRBJ2-4; D gene: TRBD1; clone size: .; V gene: TRBV6-6; CDR3 DNA: TGTGCCAGCGTACAGGACCAGGGGGCTAGGGAGCAGTACTTC; CDR3 protein: CASVQDQGAREQYF
J gene: TRBJ1-2; D gene: TRBD1; clone size: .; V gene: TRBV29-1; CDR3 DNA: TGCAGCGTGGGGGAGCAACAGGGGATCGGCGGCTACACCTTC; CDR3 protein: CSVGEQQGIGGYTF
J gene: TRBJ1-1; D gene: .; clone size: few; V gene: TRBV10-3; CDR3 DNA: TGTGCCATCAGTGAAAGGACAGTGAACACTGAAGCTTTCTTT; CDR3 protein: CAISERTVNTEAFF
J gene: TRBJ2-7; D gene: TRBD1; clone size: .; V gene: TRBV30; CDR3 DNA: TGTGCCTGGGCAGGGGGCAACGGGGTCTACGAGCAGTACTTC; CDR3 protein: CAWAGGNGVYEQYF
J gene: TRBJ2-5; D gene: .; clone size: .; V gene: TRBV12-3/TRBV12-4; CDR3 DNA: TGTGCCAGCATGAACAGGGAAATCCAAGAGACCCAGTACTTC; CDR3 protein: CASMNREIQETQYF
J gene: TRBJ2-7; D gene: TRBD1; clone size: .; V gene: TRBV28; CDR3 DNA: TGTGCCAGCAGAGGGACAGTTCCTTTCTACGAGCAGTACTTC; CDR3 protein: CASRGTVPFYEQYF
J gene: TRBJ1-5; D gene: .; clone size: few; V gene: TRBV5-5; CDR3 DNA: TGTGCCAGCGGAGCAGGCGGCAATCAGCCCCAGCATTTT; CDR3 protein: CASGAGGNQPQHF
J gene: TRBJ2-4; D gene: TRBD1; clone size: few; V gene: TRBV4-1; CDR3 DNA: TGCGCCAGCAGCCAAGGGACAGGAAACAAAAACATTCAGTACTTC; CDR3 protein: CASSQGTGNKNIQYF
J gene: TRBJ1-2; D gene: .; clone size: .; V gene: TRBV9; CDR3 DNA: TGTGCCAGCAGCGTAGCTCAGACCGCTAACTATGGCTACACCTTC; CDR3 protein: CASSVAQTANYGYTF
J gene: TRBJ2-1; D gene: .; clone size: .; V gene: TRBV7-9; CDR3 DNA: TGTGCCAGCAGCTTGTCCAGTTCGGGTTCCTACAATGAGCAGTTCTTC; CDR3 protein: CASSLSSSGSYNEQFF
J gene: TRBJ2-5; D gene: .; clone size: .; V gene: TRBV7-2; CDR3 DNA: TGTGCCAGCAGCTTTCAGAGCCGGGCGGGGCTAGAGACCCAGTACTTC; CDR3 protein: CASSFQSRAGLETQYF
J gene: TRBJ2-1; D gene: .; clone size: .; V gene: TRBV6-5; CDR3 DNA: TGTGCCAGCAGACCCTCTTGGGCCAATGAGCAGTTCTTC; CDR3 protein: CASRPSWANEQFF
J gene: TRBJ2-7; D gene: .; clone size: .; V gene: TRBV7-2; CDR3 DNA: TGTGCCAGCAGCGTGGAGGGGGACTACAATGAGCAGTACTTC; CDR3 protein: CASSVEGDYNEQYF
J gene: TRBJ2-5; D gene: .; clone size: few; V gene: TRBV7-2; CDR3 DNA: TGTGCCAGCAGCTTAGCGGGGGCCCTAAGAGAGACCCAGTACTTC; CDR3 protein: CASSLAGALRETQYF
J gene: TRBJ2-1; D gene: TRBD1; clone size: .; V gene: TRBV27; CDR3 DNA: TGTGCCAGCAGTTTCGGCCCGGGACAGGGAACCAATGAGCAGTTCTTC; CDR3 protein: CASSFGPGQGTNEQFF
J gene: TRBJ2-5; D gene: TRBD2; clone size: few; V gene: TRBV29-1; CDR3 DNA: TGCAGCGTTGAACCGCTAGCGGGGGGGTACAATGAGCAGTACTTC; CDR3 protein: CSVEPLAGGYNEQYF
J gene: TRBJ2-1; D gene: TRBD2; clone size: .; V gene: TRBV10-3; CDR3 DNA: TGTGCCATCAGTGAGAGCAGGCTAGCGGGGGGGCTAGGTGAGCAGTTCTTC; CDR3 protein: CAISESRLAGGLGEQFF
J gene: TRBJ1-1; D gene: .; clone size: .; V gene: TRBV29-1; CDR3 DNA: TGCAGCGTTGATCCAGGCCCGGGAACTGAAGCTTTCTTT; CDR3 protein: CSVDPGPGTEAFF
J gene: TRBJ2-7; D gene: .; clone size: .; V gene: TRBV28; CDR3 DNA: TGTGCCAGCAGTTACCGGGGGATCTCCTACGAGCAGTACTTC; CDR3 protein: CASSYRGISYEQYF
J gene: TRBJ2-7; D gene: .; clone size: .; V gene: TRBV12-3/TRBV12-4; CDR3 DNA: TGTGCCAGCATCGGAAGGGTGGGAGAGCAGTACTTC; CDR3 protein: CASIGRVGEQYF
J gene: TRBJ2-5; D gene: TRBD1; clone size: .; V gene: TRBV28; CDR3 DNA: TGTGCCAGCAGGTCGACAGGGTCGAATGAGCAGTACTTC; CDR3 protein: CASRSTGSNEQYF
J gene: TRBJ2-1; D gene: .; clone size: .; V gene: TRBV4-1; CDR3 DNA: TGCGCCAGCAGCCAAATGGGGGGTGAGACCCAGTTCTTC; CDR3 protein: CASSQMGGETQFF
J gene: TRBJ1-1; D gene: .; clone size: many; V gene: TRBV29-1; CDR3 DNA: .; CDR3 protein: CSVSGQANTEAFF
J gene: TRBJ2-1; D gene: .; clone size: few; V gene: TRBV6-1; CDR3 DNA: TGTGCCAGCAGGACCCCCAATGAGCAGTTCTTC; CDR3 protein: CASRTPNEQFF
J gene: TRBJ2-3; D gene: TRBD2; clone size: few; V gene: TRBV20-1; CDR3 DNA: TGCAGTGCTAGAACTAGCGACCGCACAGATACGCAGTATTTT; CDR3 protein: CSARTSDRTDTQYF
J gene: TRBJ2-1; D gene: TRBD2; clone size: few; V gene: TRBV7-2; CDR3 DNA: TGTGCCAGCAGCTTATACGGTGGGACTAGCGGGAGGGAAGGTGAGCAGTTCTTC; CDR3 protein: CASSLYGGTSGREGEQFF
J gene: TRBJ2-4; D gene: TRBD1; clone size: .; V gene: TRBV6-1; CDR3 DNA: TGTGCCAGCAGTGCCCGGACAGGGACCAACGAGCGGTACTTC; CDR3 protein: CASSARTGTNERYF
J gene: TRBJ2-5; D gene: TRBD1; clone size: few; V gene: TRBV9; CDR3 DNA: TGTGCCAGCAGCCCATACGGACAGGGGGCATGGGAGACCCAGTACTTC; CDR3 protein: CASSPYGQGAWETQYF
J gene: TRBJ1-2; D gene: TRBD1; clone size: .; V gene: TRBV12-3/TRBV12-4; CDR3 DNA: TGTGCCAGCAGTTTACAGGGGGGGGTACGGGGCTACACCTTC; CDR3 protein: CASSLQGGVRGYTF
J gene: TRBJ2-7; D gene: TRBD2; clone size: few; V gene: TRBV12-3/TRBV12-4; CDR3 DNA: TGTGCCAGCAGTTTAACCCTCGGACTAGCGGGAGAGGGCGAGCAGTACTTC; CDR3 protein: CASSLTLGLAGEGEQYF
J gene: TRBJ2-3; D gene: .; clone size: few; V gene: TRBV12-3/TRBV12-4; CDR3 DNA: TGTGCCAGCAGGAAACAGGGTACCACAGATACGCAGTATTTT; CDR3 protein: CASRKQGTTDTQYF
J gene: TRBJ2-1; D gene: TRBD2; clone size: .; V gene: TRBV5-1; CDR3 DNA: TGCGCCAGCAGTCCACATCTGCTAGCGGGGGGTTACAATGAGCAGTTCTTC; CDR3 protein: CASSPHLLAGGYNEQFF
J gene: TRBJ1-2; D gene: TRBD1; clone size: .; V gene: TRBV6-5; CDR3 DNA: TGTGCCAGCAGTTACAGCAGGGGGCGAGGGGACTATGGCTACACCTTC; CDR3 protein: CASSYSRGRGDYGYTF
J gene: TRBJ2-5; D gene: TRBD2; clone size: .; V gene: TRBV10-3; CDR3 DNA: TGTGCCATCAGTGAGTCTAGCGGGATTGGGGAGACCCAGTACTTC; CDR3 protein: CAISESSGIGETQYF
J gene: TRBJ2-5; D gene: .; clone size: .; V gene: TRBV28; CDR3 DNA: TGTGCCGGCAGTTTGGGGAGCATACAAGAGACCCAGTACTTC; CDR3 protein: CAGSLGSIQETQYF
J gene: TRBJ2-1; D gene: TRBD1; clone size: .; V gene: TRBV4-1; CDR3 DNA: TGCGCCAGCAGCCACCAGGGACAGACAGAGTACAATGAGCAGTTCTTC; CDR3 protein: CASSHQGQTEYNEQFF
J gene: TRBJ2-2; D gene: .; clone size: .; V gene: TRBV6-2/TRBV6-3; CDR3 DNA: TGTGCCAGCAGTCTACAAAGGGGCACCGGGGAGCTGTTTTTT; CDR3 protein: CASSLQRGTGELFF
J gene: TRBJ1-1; D gene: TRBD1; clone size: few; V gene: TRBV6-5; CDR3 DNA: TGTGCCAGCAGGAAAACAGGGGAGAACACTGAAGCTTTCTTT; CDR3 protein: CASRKTGENTEAFF
J gene: TRBJ2-3; D gene: .; clone size: .; V gene: TRBV10-3; CDR3 DNA: TGTGCCGTCAGTGAGTCGAAGCTTCTTAGCAGGGCAGATACGCAGTATTTT; CDR3 protein: CAVSESKLLSRADTQYF